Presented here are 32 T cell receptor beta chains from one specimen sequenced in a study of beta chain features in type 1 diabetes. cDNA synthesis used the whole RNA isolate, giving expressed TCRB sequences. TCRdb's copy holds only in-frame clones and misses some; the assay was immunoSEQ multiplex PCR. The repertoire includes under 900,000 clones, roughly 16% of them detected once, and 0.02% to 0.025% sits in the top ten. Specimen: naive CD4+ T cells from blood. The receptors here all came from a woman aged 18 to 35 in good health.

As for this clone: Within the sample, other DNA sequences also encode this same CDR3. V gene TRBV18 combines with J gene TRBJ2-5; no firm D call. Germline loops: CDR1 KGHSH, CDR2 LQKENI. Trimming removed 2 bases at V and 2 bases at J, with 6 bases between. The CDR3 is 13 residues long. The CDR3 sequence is CASSPDLQETQYF. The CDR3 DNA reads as TGTGCCAGCTCACCAGACTTGCAAGAGACCCAGTACTTC.

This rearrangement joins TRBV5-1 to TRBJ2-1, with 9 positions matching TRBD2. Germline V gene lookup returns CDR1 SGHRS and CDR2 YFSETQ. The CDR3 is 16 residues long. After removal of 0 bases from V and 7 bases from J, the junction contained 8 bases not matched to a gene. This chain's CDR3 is CASSLAASGTLNEQFF. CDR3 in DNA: TGCGCCAGCAGCTTGGCGGCTAGCGGGACCCTAAATGAGCAGTTCTTC.

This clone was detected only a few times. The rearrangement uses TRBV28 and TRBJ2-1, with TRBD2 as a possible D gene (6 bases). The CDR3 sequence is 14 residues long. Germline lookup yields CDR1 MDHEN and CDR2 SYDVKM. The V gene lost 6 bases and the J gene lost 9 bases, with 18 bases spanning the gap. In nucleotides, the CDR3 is TGTGCCAGCAGGTCAGGAGGGCCTGTTATTGAGCAGTTCTTC. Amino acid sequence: CASRSGGPVIEQFF.

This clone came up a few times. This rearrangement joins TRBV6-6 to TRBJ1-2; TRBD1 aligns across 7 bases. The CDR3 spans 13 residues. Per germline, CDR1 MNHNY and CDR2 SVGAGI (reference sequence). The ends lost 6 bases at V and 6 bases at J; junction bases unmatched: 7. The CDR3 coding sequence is TGTGCCAGCAGGCAAGACAGGGAGGATGGCTACACCTTC. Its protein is CASRQDREDGYTF.

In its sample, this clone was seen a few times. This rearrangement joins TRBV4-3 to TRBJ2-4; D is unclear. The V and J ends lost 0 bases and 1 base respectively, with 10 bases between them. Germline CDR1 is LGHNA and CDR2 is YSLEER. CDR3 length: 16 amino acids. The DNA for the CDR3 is TGCGCCAGCAGCCAAGAGCCAGTAGTTGCCAAAAACATTCAGTACTTC. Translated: CASSQEPVVAKNIQYF.

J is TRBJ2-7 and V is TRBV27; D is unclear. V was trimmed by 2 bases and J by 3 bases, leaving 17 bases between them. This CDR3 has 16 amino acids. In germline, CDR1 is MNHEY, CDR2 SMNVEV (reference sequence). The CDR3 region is CASSLAPRANYYEQYF. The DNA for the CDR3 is TGTGCCAGCAGTTTAGCCCCCCGGGCCAACTACTACGAGCAGTACTTC.

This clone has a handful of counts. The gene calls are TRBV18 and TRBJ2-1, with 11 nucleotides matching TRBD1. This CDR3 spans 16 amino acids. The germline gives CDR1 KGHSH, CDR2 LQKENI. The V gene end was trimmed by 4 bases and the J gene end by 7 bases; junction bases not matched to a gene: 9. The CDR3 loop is CASSRTGTGGLNEQFF. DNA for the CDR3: TGTGCCAGCTCACGAACCGGGACAGGGGGTCTTAATGAGCAGTTCTTC.

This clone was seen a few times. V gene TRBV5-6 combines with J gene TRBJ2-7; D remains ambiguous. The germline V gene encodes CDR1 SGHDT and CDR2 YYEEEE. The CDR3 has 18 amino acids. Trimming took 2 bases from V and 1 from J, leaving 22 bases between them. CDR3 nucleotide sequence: TGTGCCAGCAGCTTTCGTTCTGGGTATTGGCAGATTTCCTACGAGCAGTACTTC. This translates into CASSFRSGYWQISYEQYF.

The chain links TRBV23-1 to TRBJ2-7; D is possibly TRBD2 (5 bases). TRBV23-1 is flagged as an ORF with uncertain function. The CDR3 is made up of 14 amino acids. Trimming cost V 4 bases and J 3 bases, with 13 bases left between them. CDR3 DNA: TGCGCCAGCAGTCCCGCCACTCGGGGCTACGAGCAGTACTTC. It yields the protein CASSPATRGYEQYF.

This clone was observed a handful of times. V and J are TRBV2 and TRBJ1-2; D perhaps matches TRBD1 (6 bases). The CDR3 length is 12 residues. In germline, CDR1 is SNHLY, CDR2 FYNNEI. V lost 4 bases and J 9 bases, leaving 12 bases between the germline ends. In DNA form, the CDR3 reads TGTGCCAGCAGTGCGGTACAGGGAAGCTACACCTTC. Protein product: CASSAVQGSYTF.

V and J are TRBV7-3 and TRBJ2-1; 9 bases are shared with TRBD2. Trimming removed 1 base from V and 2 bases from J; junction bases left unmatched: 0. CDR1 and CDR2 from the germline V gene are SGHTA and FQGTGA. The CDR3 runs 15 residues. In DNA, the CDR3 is TGTGCCAGCAGCTTAAAGCGGGGGGCCTACAATGAGCAGTTCTTC. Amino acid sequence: CASSLKRGAYNEQFF.

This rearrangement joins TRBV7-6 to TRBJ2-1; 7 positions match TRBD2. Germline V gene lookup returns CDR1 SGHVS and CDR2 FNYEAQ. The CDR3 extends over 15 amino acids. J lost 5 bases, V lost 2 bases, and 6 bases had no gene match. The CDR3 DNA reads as TGTGCCAGCAGCTTATCCCCGGGAGGAAACAATGAGCAGTTCTTC. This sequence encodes CASSLSPGGNNEQFF. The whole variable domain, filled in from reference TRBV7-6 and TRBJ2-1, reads GAGVSQSPRYKVTKRGQDVALRCDPISGHVSLYWYRQALGQGPEFLTYFNYEAQQDKSGLPNDRFSAERPEGSISTLTIQRTEQRDSAMYRCASSLSPGGNNEQFFGPGTRLTVL.

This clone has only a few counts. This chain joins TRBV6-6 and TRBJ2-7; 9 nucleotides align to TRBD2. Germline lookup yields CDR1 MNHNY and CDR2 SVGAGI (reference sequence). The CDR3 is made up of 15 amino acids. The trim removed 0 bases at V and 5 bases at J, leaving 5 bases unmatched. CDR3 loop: CASSYSGTSIHEQYF. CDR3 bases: TGTGCCAGCAGTTACTCGGGGACTAGCATCCACGAGCAGTACTTC.

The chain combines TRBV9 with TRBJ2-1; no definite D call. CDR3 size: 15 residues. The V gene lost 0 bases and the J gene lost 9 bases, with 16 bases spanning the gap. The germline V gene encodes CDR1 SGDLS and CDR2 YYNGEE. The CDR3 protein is CASSVEVQAMGEQFF. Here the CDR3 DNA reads TGTGCCAGCAGCGTAGAAGTCCAAGCTATGGGTGAGCAGTTCTTC.

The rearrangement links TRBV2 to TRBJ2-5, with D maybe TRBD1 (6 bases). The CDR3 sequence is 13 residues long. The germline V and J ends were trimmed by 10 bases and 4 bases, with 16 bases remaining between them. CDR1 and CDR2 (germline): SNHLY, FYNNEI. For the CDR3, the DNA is TGTGCCACCAAAAACAGGGTTATAGAGACCCAGTACTTC. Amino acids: CATKNRVIETQYF. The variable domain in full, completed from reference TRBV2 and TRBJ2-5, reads EPEVTQTPSHQVTQMGQEVILRCVPISNHLYFYWYRQILGQKVEFLVSFYNNEISEKSEIFDDQFSVERPDGSNFTLKIRSTKLEDSAMYFCATKNRVIETQYFGPGTRLLVL.

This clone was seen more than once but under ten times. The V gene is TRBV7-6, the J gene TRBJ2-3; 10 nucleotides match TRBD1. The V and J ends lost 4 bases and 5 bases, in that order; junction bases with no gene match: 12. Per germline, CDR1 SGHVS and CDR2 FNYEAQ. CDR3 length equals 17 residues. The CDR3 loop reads CASSWRGRGQGGDTQYF. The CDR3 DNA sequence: TGTGCCAGCAGCTGGCGCGGTCGTGGACAGGGGGGAGATACGCAGTATTTT.

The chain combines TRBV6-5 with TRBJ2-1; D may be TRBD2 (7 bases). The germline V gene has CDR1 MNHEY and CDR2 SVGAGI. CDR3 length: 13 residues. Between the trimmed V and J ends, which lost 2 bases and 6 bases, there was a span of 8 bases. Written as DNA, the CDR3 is TGTGCCAGCAGTTACCGGGGGGCCAATGAGCAGTTCTTC. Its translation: CASSYRGANEQFF.

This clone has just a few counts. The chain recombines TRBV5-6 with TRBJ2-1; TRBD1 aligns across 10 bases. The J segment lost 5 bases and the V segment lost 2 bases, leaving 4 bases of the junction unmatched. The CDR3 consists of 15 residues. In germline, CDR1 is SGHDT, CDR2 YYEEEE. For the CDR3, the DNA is TGTGCCAGCAGCTTAACGGGACAGGGGAACAATGAGCAGTTCTTC. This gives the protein CASSLTGQGNNEQFF. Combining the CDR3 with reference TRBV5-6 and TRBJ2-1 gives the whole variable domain DAGVTQSPTHLIKTRGQQVTLRCSPKSGHDTVSWYQQALGQGPQFIFQYYEEEERQRGNFPDRFSGHQFPNYSSELNVNALLLGDSALYLCASSLTGQGNNEQFFGPGTRLTVL.

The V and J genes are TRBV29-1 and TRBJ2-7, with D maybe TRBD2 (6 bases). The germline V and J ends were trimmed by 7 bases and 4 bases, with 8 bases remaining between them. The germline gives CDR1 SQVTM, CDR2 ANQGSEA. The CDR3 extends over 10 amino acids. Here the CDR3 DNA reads TGCAGCGGGAGGGCGTACGAGCAGTACTTC. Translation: CSGRAYEQYF.

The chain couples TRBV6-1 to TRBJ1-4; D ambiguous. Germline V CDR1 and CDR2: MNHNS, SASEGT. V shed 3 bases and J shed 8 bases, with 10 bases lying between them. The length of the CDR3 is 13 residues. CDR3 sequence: CASSESRTEKLFF. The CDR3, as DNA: TGTGCCAGCAGTGAGTCTCGTACGGAAAAACTGTTTTTT.

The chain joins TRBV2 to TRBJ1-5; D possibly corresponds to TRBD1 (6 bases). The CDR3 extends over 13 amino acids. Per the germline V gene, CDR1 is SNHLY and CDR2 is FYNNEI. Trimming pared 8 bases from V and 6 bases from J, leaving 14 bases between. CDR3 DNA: TGTGCCAGCCACACAAGGGGGGGTCAGCCCCAGCATTTT. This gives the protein CASHTRGGQPQHF.

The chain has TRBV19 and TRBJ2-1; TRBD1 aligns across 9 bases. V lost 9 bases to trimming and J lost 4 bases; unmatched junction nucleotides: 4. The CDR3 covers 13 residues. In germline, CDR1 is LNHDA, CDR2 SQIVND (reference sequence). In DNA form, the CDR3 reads TGTGCCAGCGGGACAGGGTCATACAATGAGCAGTTCTTC. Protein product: CASGTGSYNEQFF.

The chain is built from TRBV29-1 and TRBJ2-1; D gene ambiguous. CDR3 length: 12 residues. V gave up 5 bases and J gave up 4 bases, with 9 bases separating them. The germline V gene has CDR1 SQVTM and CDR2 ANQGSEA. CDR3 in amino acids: CSVPGPYNEQFF. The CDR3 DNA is TGCAGCGTTCCCGGCCCTTACAATGAGCAGTTCTTC.

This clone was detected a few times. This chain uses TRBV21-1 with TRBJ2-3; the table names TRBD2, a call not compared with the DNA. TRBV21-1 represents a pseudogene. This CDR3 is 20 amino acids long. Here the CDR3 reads CASSKDNSAGGFGPPDTQYF. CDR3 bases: TGTGCCAGCAGCAAAGACAACTCAGCGGGAGGGTTTGGTCCGCCAGATACGCAGTATTTT.

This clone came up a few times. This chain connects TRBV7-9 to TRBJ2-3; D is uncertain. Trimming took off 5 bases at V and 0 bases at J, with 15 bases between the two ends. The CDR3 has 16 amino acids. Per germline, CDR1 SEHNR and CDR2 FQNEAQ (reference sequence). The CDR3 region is CASSPTRLESTDTQYF. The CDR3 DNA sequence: TGTGCCAGCAGCCCAACCCGGTTGGAGAGCACAGATACGCAGTATTTT.

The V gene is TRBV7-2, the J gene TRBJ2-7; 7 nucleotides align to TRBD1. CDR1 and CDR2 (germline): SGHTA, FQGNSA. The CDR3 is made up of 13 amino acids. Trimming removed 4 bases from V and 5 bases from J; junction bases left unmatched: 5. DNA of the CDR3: TGTGCCAGCAGCTACGGGACAGCGGACGAGCAGTACTTC. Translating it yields CASSYGTADEQYF. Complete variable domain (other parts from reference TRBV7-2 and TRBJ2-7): GAGVSQSPSNKVTEKGKDVELRCDPISGHTALYWYRQSLGQGLEFLIYFQGNSAPDKSGLPSDRFSAERTGGSVSTLTIQRTQQEDSAVYLCASSYGTADEQYFGPGTRLTVT.

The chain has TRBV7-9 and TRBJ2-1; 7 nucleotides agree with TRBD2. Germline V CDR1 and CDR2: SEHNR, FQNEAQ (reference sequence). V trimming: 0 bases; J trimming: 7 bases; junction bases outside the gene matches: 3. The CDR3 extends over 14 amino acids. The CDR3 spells CASSLAGGGNEQFF. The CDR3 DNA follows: TGTGCCAGCAGCTTAGCCGGCGGGGGAAATGAGCAGTTCTTC. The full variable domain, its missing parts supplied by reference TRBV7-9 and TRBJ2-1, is DTGVSQNPRHKITKRGQNVTFRCDPISEHNRLYWYRQTLGQGPEFLTYFQNEAQLEKSRLLSDRFSAERPKGSFSTLEIQRTEQGDSAMYLCASSLAGGGNEQFFGPGTRLTVL.

As DNA, the CDR3 is TGTGCCAGCAGCTTAGTGCGCAGCACAGATACGCAGTATTTT. Its protein is CASSLVRSTDTQYF. V usage is TRBV13 and J usage is TRBJ2-3; D call uncertain. This CDR3 comprises 14 residues. CDR1 PRHDT and CDR2 FYEKMQ come from the germline V gene (reference sequence). Between the trimmed V and J ends, which lost 1 base and 0 bases, there was a span of 5 bases. Supplemented by reference TRBV13 and TRBJ2-3, the full variable domain reads AAGVIQSPRHLIKEKRETATLKCYPIPRHDTVYWYQQGPGQDPQFLISFYEKMQSDKGSIPDRFSAQQFSDYHSELNMSSLELGDSALYFCASSLVRSTDTQYFGPGTRLTVL.

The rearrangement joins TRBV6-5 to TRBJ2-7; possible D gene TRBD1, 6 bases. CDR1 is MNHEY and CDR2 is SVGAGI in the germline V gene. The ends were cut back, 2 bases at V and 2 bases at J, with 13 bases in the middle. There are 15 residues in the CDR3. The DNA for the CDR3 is TGTGCCAGCAGTTACGCGGACAGTTCGGCCTACGAGCAGTACTTC. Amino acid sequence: CASSYADSSAYEQYF.

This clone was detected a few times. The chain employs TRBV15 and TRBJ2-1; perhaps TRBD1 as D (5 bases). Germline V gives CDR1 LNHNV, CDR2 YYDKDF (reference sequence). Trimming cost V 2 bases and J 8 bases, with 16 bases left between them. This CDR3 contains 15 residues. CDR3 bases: TGTGCCACCAGCAGAAGGGGTGGCAAAGCCTATGAGCAGTTCTTC. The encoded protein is CATSRRGGKAYEQFF. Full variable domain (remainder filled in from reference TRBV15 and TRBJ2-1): DAMVIQNPRYQVTQFGKPVTLSCSQTLNHNVMYWYQQKSSQAPKLLFHYYDKDFNNEADTPDNFQSRRPNTSFCFLDIRSPGLGDTAMYLCATSRRGGKAYEQFFGPGTRLTVL.

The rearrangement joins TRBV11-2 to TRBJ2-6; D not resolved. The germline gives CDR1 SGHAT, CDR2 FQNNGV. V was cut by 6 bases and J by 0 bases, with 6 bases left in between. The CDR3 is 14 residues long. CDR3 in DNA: TGTGCCAGCAGGAGGAGCTCTGGGGCCAACGTCCTGACTTTC. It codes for CASRRSSGANVLTF.

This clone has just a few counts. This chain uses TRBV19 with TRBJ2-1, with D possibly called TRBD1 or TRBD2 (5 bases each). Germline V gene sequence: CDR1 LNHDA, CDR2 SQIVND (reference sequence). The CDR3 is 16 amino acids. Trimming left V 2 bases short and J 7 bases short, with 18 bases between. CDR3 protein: CASSIRPERGSNEQFF. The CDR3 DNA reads TGTGCCAGTAGTATACGCCCCGAACGGGGCTCGAATGAGCAGTTCTTC. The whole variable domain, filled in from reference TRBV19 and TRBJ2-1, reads DGGITQSPKYLFRKEGQNVTLSCEQNLNHDAMYWYRQDPGQGLRLIYYSQIVNDFQKGDIAEGYSVSREKKESFPLTVTSAQKNPTAFYLCASSIRPERGSNEQFFGPGTRLTVL.